Following are 16 T cell receptor beta chains from one sample sequenced in a study of control samples from healthy donors and cancer patients. The assay was immunoSEQ multiplex PCR, and TCRdb's table has in-frame clones only and misses some. The sample carries roughly 86,000 clones, 93% recorded once. Sequenced: blood. The receptors shown here come from a woman in her 30s in good health.

This chain uses TRBV7-9 with TRBJ1-6; D remains ambiguous. V gave up 2 bases and J gave up 8 bases, with 7 bases separating them. Germline assignment: CDR1 SEHNR and CDR2 FQNEAQ (reference sequence). The CDR3 loop spans 13 amino acids. The CDR3 DNA reads as TGTGCCAGCAGCTTATTCGGGGATTCACCCCTCCACTTT. Translated: CASSLFGDSPLHF. The full variable domain, with the rest looked up from reference TRBV7-9 and TRBJ1-6, is DTGVSQNPRHKITKRGQNVTFRCDPISEHNRLYWYRQTLGQGPEFLTYFQNEAQLEKSRLLSDRFSAERPKGSFSTLEIQRTEQGDSAMYLCASSLFGDSPLHFGNGTRLTVT.

The genes are TRBV9 and TRBJ1-5, with no clear D. V lost 0 bases, J lost 9 bases, and 10 bases lay in between. Germline V CDR1 and CDR2: SGDLS, YYNGEE. CDR3 length equals 13 residues. The CDR3 DNA sequence: TGTGCCAGCAGCGTAGTTGTTGGCGGGCCCCAGCATTTT. It encodes CASSVVVGGPQHF.

In its sample, this clone was seen once. The chain has TRBV5-1 and TRBJ1-1; the match to TRBD1 covers 8 bases. V dropped 6 bases and J dropped 2; count of bases not matched to a gene: 3. The CDR3 extends over 13 amino acids. The V gene's germline CDR1 is SGHRS and CDR2 YFSETQ. This chain's CDR3 is CASTGGLNTEAFF. The CDR3 DNA sequence: TGCGCCAGCACAGGGGGCCTAAACACTGAAGCTTTCTTT.

The chain combines TRBV24-1 with TRBJ2-1; possibly TRBD1 for D (6 bases). Germline V gives CDR1 KGHDR, CDR2 SFDVKD. The CDR3 covers 16 residues. Trimming shortened V by 4 bases and J by 5 bases, and 17 bases separated the two germline ends. The CDR3 nucleotides are TGTGCCACCAGTGAGCGACCGGGACAAGCAGACAATGAGCAGTTCTTC. Its protein is CATSERPGQADNEQFF.

The CDR3 region is CASSLEGRGTEAFF. In DNA form, the CDR3 reads TGCGCCAGCAGCTTGGAAGGCAGGGGTACTGAAGCTTTCTTT. The chain links TRBV5-1 to TRBJ1-1; weak D call: TRBD1 (6 bases). V shed 0 bases and J shed 5 bases, with 11 bases lying between them. Germline CDR1 SGHRS, CDR2 YFSETQ. This CDR3 has 14 residues.

J is TRBJ2-5 and V is TRBV12-5, with 7 nucleotides matching TRBD1. V dropped 1 base and J dropped 0; count of bases not matched to a gene: 11. This CDR3 spans 18 amino acids. Germline CDR1 reads LGHNT; CDR2 reads FRNRAP. CDR3 loop: CASGLGGTGTDYQETQYF. The CDR3 nucleotides read TGTGCTAGTGGTTTGGGGGGAACCGGGACAGACTACCAAGAGACCCAGTACTTC.

The J gene is TRBJ2-3, the V gene TRBV10-1, with D hard to call. Germline CDR1 WNHNN, CDR2 SYGVQD (reference sequence). V was trimmed by 7 bases and J by 5 bases, leaving 13 bases between them. The CDR3 extends over 13 amino acids. The CDR3 here is CASTPRRGDTQYF. The CDR3 region has the DNA TGCGCCAGCACCCCCCGGCGAGGAGATACGCAGTATTTT.

The chain recombines TRBV5-5 with TRBJ1-2; weak D call: TRBD1 (6 bases). Germline V gives CDR1 SGHKS, CDR2 YYEKEE (reference sequence). Between the trimmed V and J ends, which lost 0 bases and 4 bases, there was a span of 16 bases. CDR3 length: 16 amino acids. CDR3 nucleotide sequence: TGTGCCAGCAGCTTGGGAATGGGGGCCCAACTCTATGGCTACACCTTC. This translates into CASSLGMGAQLYGYTF.

This sequence joins TRBV29-1 and TRBJ2-1, with TRBD2 as a possible D gene (6 bases). Trimming removed 0 bases at V and 10 bases at J, with 7 bases between. This CDR3 is 11 amino acids long. In germline, CDR1 is SQVTM, CDR2 ANQGSEA. In DNA form, the CDR3 reads TGCAGCGTTGAAGATCTAGCGGAGCAGTTCTTC. This translates into CSVEDLAEQFF.

The chain combines TRBV6-5 with TRBJ1-2; 10 bases agree with TRBD1. Germline V CDR1 and CDR2: MNHEY, SVGAGI. Unmatched junction bases numbered 2, after V lost 6 bases and J lost 4 bases. The CDR3 has 13 amino acids. The CDR3 DNA is TGTGCCAGCAGGGGACAGGGGATCTATGGCTACACCTTC. Translation gives CASRGQGIYGYTF.

V usage is TRBV19 and J usage is TRBJ1-1; D possibly corresponds to TRBD1 (6 bases). CDR1 and CDR2 from the germline V gene are LNHDA and SQIVND (reference sequence). This CDR3 spans 15 amino acids. V dropped 1 base and J dropped 3 bases, with 12 bases sitting between them. CDR3 bases: TGTGCCAGTAGTATAGTCGGGGGCGCGGACACTGAAGCTTTCTTT. Its protein is CASSIVGGADTEAFF.

This clone was counted once. This sequence joins TRBV5-1 and TRBJ2-3; TRBD2 aligns across 14 bases. The CDR3 has 18 residues. Trimming removed 0 bases from V and 2 bases from J; junction bases left unmatched: 5. The germline CDR1 and CDR2 sequences are SGHRS and YFSETQ. CDR3 region: CASSLEGTSGGVTDTQYF. The DNA for the CDR3 is TGCGCCAGCAGCTTGGAAGGGACTAGCGGGGGTGTCACAGATACGCAGTATTTT.

The chain employs TRBV6-5 and TRBJ2-7; 13 bases are a match to TRBD2. V was clipped by 5 bases and J by 4 bases; unmatched bases: 5. The germline V gene encodes CDR1 MNHEY and CDR2 SVGAGI. The CDR3 is 15 amino acids. The CDR3 protein is CASSQGLAGPYEQYF. The DNA for the CDR3 is TGTGCCAGCAGTCAGGGACTAGCGGGACCGTACGAGCAGTACTTC.

This chain links TRBV11-3 with TRBJ2-1; TRBD2 matches at 9 bases. This CDR3 comprises 15 residues. J lost 1 base, V lost 5 bases, and 3 bases had no gene match. Germline V lookup: CDR1 SGHNT, CDR2 YENEEA. CDR3 in DNA: TGTGCCAGCAGCCAGACTAGCGGATCCTACAATGAGCAGTTCTTC. Protein: CASSQTSGSYNEQFF. Full variable domain (outside the CDR3, taken from reference TRBV11-3 and TRBJ2-1): EAGVVQSPRYKIIEKKQPVAFWCNPISGHNTLYWYLQNLGQGPELLIRYENEEAVDDSQLPKDRFSAERLKGVDSTLKIQPAELGDSAVYLCASSQTSGSYNEQFFGPGTRLTVL.

The chain joins TRBV11-2 to TRBJ2-5, with 7 bases matching TRBD1. V shed 3 bases and J 2 bases; nucleotides not matched to a gene: 3. The CDR3 extends over 14 amino acids. The V gene's germline CDR1 is SGHAT and CDR2 FQNNGV. The CDR3 nucleotides read TGTGCCAGCAGCTTGGGACAGCAACAAGAGACCCAGTACTTC. It yields the protein CASSLGQQQETQYF.

This chain uses TRBV6-4 with TRBJ2-1; TRBD2 matches 11 bases. The CDR3 runs to 18 residues. V lost 2 bases to trimming and J lost 0 bases; unmatched junction nucleotides: 6. The germline V gene encodes CDR1 MRHNA and CDR2 SNTAGT. CDR3 sequence: CASSDRVAGGGSYNEQFF. The CDR3, as DNA: TGTGCCAGCAGTGACCGAGTAGCGGGGGGGGGCTCCTACAATGAGCAGTTCTTC.